This T cell receptor (beta chain) originates from a study of T cell responses to AZD1222 COVID-19 vaccine. The germline V gene has CDR1 KGHDR and CDR2 SFDVKD. This CDR3 comprises 19 residues. Trimming took off 2 bases at V and 5 bases at J, with 23 bases between the two ends. To note about this clone: The antigen is undetermined.

Study observations and caveats: Donors were mostly white British, more females; clonal diversity possibly underestimated.

Assay used: immunoSEQ multiplex PCR; TCRdb lists only in-frame clones, some missing. The table lists 95,000 to 150,000 clones, about 88% of them singletons, with 2.4% in the top ten. The receptor was isolated from an adult in good health. The sample consisted of peripheral blood, taken on day 0 of AZD1222 vaccination. The chain combines TRBV24-1 with TRBJ2-2; TRBD2 might be the D (8 bases). The DNA for the CDR3 is TGTGCCACCAGTGATTCGGCCGGGACAGCGGGACTAGTTACCGGGGAGCTGTTTTTT. Amino acid sequence: CATSDSAGTAGLVTGELFF.